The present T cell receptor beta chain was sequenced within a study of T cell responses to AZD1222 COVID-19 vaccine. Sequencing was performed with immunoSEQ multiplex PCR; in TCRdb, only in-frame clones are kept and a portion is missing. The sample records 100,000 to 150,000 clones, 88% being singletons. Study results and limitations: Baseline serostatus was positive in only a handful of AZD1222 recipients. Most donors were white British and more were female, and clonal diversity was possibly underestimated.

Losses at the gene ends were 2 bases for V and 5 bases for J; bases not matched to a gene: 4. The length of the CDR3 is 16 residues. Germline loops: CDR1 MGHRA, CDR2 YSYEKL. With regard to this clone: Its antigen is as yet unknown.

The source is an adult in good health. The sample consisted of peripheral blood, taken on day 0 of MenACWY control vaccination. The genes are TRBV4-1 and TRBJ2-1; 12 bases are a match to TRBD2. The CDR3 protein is CASSQRTSGMDNEQFF. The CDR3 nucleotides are TGCGCCAGCAGCCAAAGGACTAGCGGGATGGACAATGAGCAGTTCTTC.